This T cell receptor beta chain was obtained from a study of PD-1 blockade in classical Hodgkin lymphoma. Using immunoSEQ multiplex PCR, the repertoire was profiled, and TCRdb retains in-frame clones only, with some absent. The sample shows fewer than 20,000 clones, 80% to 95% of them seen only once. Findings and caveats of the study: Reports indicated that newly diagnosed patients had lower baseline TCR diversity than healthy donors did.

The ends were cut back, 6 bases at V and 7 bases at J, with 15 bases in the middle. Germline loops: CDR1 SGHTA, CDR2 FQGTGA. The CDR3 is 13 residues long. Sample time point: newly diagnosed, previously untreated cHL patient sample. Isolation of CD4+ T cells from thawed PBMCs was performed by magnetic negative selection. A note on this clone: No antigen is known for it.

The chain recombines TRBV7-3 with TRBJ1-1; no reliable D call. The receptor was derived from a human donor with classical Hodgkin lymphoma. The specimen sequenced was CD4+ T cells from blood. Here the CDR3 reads CASSPTGAHEAFF. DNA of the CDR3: TGTGCCAGCAGTCCTACGGGAGCCCATGAAGCTTTCTTT.